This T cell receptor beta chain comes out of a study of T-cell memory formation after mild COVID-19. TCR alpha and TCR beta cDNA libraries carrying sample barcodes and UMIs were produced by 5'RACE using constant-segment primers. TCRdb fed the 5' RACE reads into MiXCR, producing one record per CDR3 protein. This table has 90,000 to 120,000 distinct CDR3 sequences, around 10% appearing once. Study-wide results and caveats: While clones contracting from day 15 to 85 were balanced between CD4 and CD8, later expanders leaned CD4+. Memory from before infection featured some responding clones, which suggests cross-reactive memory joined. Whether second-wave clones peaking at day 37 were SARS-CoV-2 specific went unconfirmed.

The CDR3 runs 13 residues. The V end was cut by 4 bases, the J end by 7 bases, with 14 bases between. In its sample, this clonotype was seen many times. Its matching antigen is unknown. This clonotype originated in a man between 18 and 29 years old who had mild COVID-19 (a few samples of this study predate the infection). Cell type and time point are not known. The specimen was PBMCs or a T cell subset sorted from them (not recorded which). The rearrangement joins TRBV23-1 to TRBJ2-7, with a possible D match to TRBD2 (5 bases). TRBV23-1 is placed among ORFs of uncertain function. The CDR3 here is CASSPKGPGEQYV. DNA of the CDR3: TGCGCCAGCAGTCCGAAAGGGCCGGGGGAGCAGTACGTC.